The sequence of this TCR beta chain was determined in a study of blood T cell repertoires in COVID-19. In the original workflow: Nucleated cell number was recorded as an estimate derived from reference gene primer amplification. TCRdb keeps only in-frame clones here, not all; method: immunoSEQ multiplex PCR. V, J and clone size derive from that table, while D and trimming were established from the DNA sequence. There are hundreds of thousands of clones in the sample; approximately 87% occur only once, and approximately 8% lies in the top ten. Germline V gene data show CDR1 as MNHEY and CDR2 as SMNVEV (reference sequence). This CDR3 region has 17 residues. V gave up 10 bases and J gave up 4 bases; unmatched junction bases: 19.

This sequence originates from a woman between 50 and 59 years old who had recovered from COVID-19. Source material: peripheral blood. The V call is TRBV27, the J call TRBJ2-5, with 9 bases that match TRBD1. This CDR3 is CATSFRETTTGGETQYF. The CDR3 DNA reads as TGTGCCACTAGCTTTCGGGAAACGACGACAGGGGGAGAGACCCAGTACTTC.